This T cell receptor (beta chain) is drawn from a study of OX40 agonist ivuxolimab in advanced cancers. Background on the study: The study enrolled dose-escalation patients with hepatocellular carcinoma, melanoma, renal cell or head and neck cancer. Three patients had partial responses: one hepatocellular carcinoma, two cutaneous melanoma. Regarding the study as a whole: Clonal expansion from baseline to week 6 occurred in both CD4+ and CD8+ T cells.

CDR1 is MNHNS and CDR2 is SASEGT in the germline V gene. J gave up 0 bases and V 5 bases, and 13 bases lay outside the gene matches. This CDR3 contains 18 residues. Method: immunoSEQ multiplex PCR; TCRdb's copy keeps in-frame clones and lacks some. In the table there are around 70,000 clones, over 80% of which are singletons. Turning to this clone: Its antigen is as yet unknown.

The clonotype was recovered from an adult with an advanced solid tumor such as melanoma, head and neck, liver or kidney cancer. The chain carries TRBV6-1 and TRBJ2-1, with 7 bases identical to TRBD2. The sequenced sample was CD4+ or CD8+ T cells sorted from blood, obtained in a trial of the OX40 agonist ivuxolimab. DNA of the CDR3: TGTGCCAGCAGTCAAGACTTCGGGACTAAGGGCTCCTACAATGAGCAGTTCTTC. Protein sequence: CASSQDFGTKGSYNEQFF.